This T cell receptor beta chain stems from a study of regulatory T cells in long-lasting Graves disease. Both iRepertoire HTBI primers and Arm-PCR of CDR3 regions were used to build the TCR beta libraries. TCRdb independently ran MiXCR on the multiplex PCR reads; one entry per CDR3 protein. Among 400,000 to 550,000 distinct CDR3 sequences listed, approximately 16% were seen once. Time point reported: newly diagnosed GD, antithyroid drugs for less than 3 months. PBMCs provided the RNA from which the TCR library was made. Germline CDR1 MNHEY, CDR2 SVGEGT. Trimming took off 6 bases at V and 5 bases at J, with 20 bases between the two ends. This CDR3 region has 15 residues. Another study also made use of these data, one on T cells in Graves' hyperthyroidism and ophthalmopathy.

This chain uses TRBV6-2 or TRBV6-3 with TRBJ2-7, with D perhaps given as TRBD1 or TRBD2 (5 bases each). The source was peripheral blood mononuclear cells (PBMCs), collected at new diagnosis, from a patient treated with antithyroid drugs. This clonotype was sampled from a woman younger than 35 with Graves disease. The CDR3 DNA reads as TGTGCCAGCAGCCAAGACAACCTCCGAGGGGACGAGCAGTACTTC. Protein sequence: CASSQDNLRGDEQYF.